Each of the 6 T cell receptor beta chains below was sequenced from the same sample in a study of regulatory T cells in long-lasting Graves disease. Time point indicated: newly diagnosed GD, antithyroid drugs for less than 3 months. PBMC RNA served as the TCR library source. Libraries of TCR beta came from iRepertoire HTBI primers plus Arm-PCR of CDR3 regions. TCRdb reprocessed the multiplex PCR reads with MiXCR, giving one entry per CDR3 protein. This repertoire shows about 440,000 distinct CDR3 sequences, about 16% found once; its top ten account for approximately 11%. The sample was also reused in another study, on T cells in Graves' hyperthyroidism and ophthalmopathy.

The specimen was peripheral blood mononuclear cells (PBMCs), collected at new diagnosis, from a patient treated with antithyroid drugs. The receptors originated from a woman aged 25 to 39 with Graves disease.

This clonotype has at least ten counts. The genes are TRBV18 and TRBJ1-6; 8 positions agree with TRBD1. CDR3 size: 16 residues. V lost 1 base, J lost 10 bases, and 9 bases stayed unmatched. CDR1 KGHSH and CDR2 LQKENI come from the germline V gene. The CDR3 bases are TGTGCCAGCTCACCACGAGAGACAGGGGAAGAGTCACCCCTCCACTTT. Protein: CASSPRETGEESPLHF.

This clonotype was detected ten times or more. CDR3 in amino acids: CASSLMTGRAEAFF. The CDR3 nucleotides are TGCGCCAGCAGCCTTATGACAGGGAGAGCTGAAGCTTTCTTT. The gene calls are TRBV5-1 and TRBJ1-1; 7 positions match TRBD1. There are 14 residues in the CDR3. Per the germline V gene, CDR1 is SGHRS and CDR2 is YFSETQ. J was trimmed by 6 bases and V by 4 bases; bases with no gene match: 9.

Comments on this clonotype: The junction departs from the called germline gene at one end, perhaps through a read error. This chain joins TRBV9 and TRBJ1-5, with 10 bases lining up with TRBD1. The CDR3 has 16 amino acids. Germline CDR1 is SGDLS and CDR2 is YYNGEE. The CDR3 bases are TGTGCCAACAGCGTCCGACAGGGGGCCCACAATCAGCCCCAGCATTTT. This translates into CANSVRQGAHNQPQHF.

This clonotype was seen ten or more times. An end of the junction does not agree with germline; a read error may underlie this. The chain employs TRBV7-7 and TRBJ2-5; 8 bases match TRBD2. The CDR3 length is 14 residues. Germline lookup yields CDR1 SSHAT and CDR2 FNYEAQ (reference sequence). The CDR3 nucleotides read TGTGCTAGCAGCTCGGGACTAGTCGGGGAGACCCAGTACTTC. Translation gives CASSSGLVGETQYF. The full variable domain, its missing parts supplied by reference TRBV7-7 and TRBJ2-5, is GAGVSQSPRYKVTKRGQDVTLRCDPISSHATLYWYQQALGQGPEFLTYFNYEAQPDKSGLPSDRFSAERPEGSISTLTIQRTEQRDSAMYRCASSSGLVGETQYFGPGTRLLVL.

V is TRBV19 and J is TRBJ1-1; no clear D gene. The CDR3 totals 14 residues. Germline V lookup: CDR1 LNHDA, CDR2 SQIVND (reference sequence). Between the trimmed V and J ends, which lost 7 bases and 0 bases, there was a span of 12 bases. The CDR3: CASTNPEMNTEAFF. The CDR3 DNA reads TGTGCCAGTACTAATCCAGAGATGAACACTGAAGCTTTCTTT. Together with reference TRBV19 and TRBJ1-1, the CDR3 gives the full variable domain: DGGITQSPKYLFRKEGQNVTLSCEQNLNHDAMYWYRQDPGQGLRLIYYSQIVNDFQKGDIAEGYSVSREKKESFPLTVTSAQKNPTAFYLCASTNPEMNTEAFFGQGTRLTVV.

The table lists this clonotype with many counts. The chain uses TRBV20-1 and TRBJ2-3; D could derive from TRBD1 or TRBD2 (7 bases each). V lost 0 bases and J lost 5, with 12 bases in between. This CDR3 is built from 14 residues. The germline V gene has CDR1 DFQATT and CDR2 SNEGSKA (reference sequence). The CDR3 sequence is CSAREPRGGDTQYF. DNA of the CDR3: TGCAGTGCTAGAGAACCCAGGGGGGGAGATACGCAGTATTTT.